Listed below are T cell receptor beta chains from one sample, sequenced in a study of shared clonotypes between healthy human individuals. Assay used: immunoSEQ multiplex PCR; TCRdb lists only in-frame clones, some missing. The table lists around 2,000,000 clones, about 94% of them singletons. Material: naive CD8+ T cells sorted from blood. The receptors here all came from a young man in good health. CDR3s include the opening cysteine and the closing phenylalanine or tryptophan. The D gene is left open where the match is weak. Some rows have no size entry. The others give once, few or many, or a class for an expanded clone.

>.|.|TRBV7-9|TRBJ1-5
TGTGCCAGCAGCCTCGGACAGCCGAATCAGCCCCAGCATTTT
CASSLGQPNQPQHF
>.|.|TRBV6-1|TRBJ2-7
TGTGCCAGCAGTACCTGGGGGGCTGACGAGCAGTACTTC
CASSTWGADEQYF
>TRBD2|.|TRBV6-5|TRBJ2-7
TGTGCCAGCAGCCCCCTAGCGGGCTCCTACGAGCAGTACTTC
CASSPLAGSYEQYF
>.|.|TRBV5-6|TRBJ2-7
TGTGCCAGCAGCTTCGGGACGGGAACCTACGAGCAGTACTTC
CASSFGTGTYEQYF
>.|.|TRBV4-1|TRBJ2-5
TGCGCCAGCAGCCAAAAAACTTTGGGGCTAGAAGAGACCCAGTACTTC
CASSQKTLGLEETQYF
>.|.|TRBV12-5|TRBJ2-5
TGTGCTAGTGGTCTGCAGGGGATAGAGACCCAGTACTTC
CASGLQGIETQYF
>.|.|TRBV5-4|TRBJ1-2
TGTGCCAGCAGCTTGGACAAGGTTAACTATGGCTACACCTTC
CASSLDKVNYGYTF
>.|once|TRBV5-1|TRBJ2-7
TGCGCCAGCAGCTTAGGTCAGGGGGGCGAGCAGTACTTC
CASSLGQGGEQYF
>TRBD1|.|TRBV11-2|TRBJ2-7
TGTGCCAGCAGCCACTGGGGACAGGGTAGCTACGAGCAGTACTTC
CASSHWGQGSYEQYF
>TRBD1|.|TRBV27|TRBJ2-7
TGTGCCAGCAGTTTAATTGGACAGGGGTTCGAGCAGTACTTC
CASSLIGQGFEQYF
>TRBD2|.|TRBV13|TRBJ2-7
TGTGCCAGCAGCCTCGGGACTAGCGGGCCAGGGGACTACGAGCAGTACTTC
CASSLGTSGPGDYEQYF
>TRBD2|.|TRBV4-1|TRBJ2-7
TGCGCCAGCAGCCTCGGCGCGACTAGCGGGGCATACGAGCAGTACTTC
CASSLGATSGAYEQYF
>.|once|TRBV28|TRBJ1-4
TGTGCCAGCAGTCCCCTTGGGTGGGGGCTAAAAGAAAAACTGTTTTTT
CASSPLGWGLKEKLFF
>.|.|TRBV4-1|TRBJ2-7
TGCGCCAGCAGCCAAAAGGAGGGCTACGAGCAGTACTTC
CASSQKEGYEQYF
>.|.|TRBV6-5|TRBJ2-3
TGTGCCAGCAGTTCATCCAGGGCTTTAGGCACAGATACGCAGTATTTT
CASSSSRALGTDTQYF
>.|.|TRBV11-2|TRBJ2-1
TGTGCCAGCAGCAGAAGGGGACTGGCCAATGAGCAGTTCTTC
CASSRRGLANEQFF
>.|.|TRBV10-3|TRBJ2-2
TGTGCCATCAGTACACGGAACACCGGGGAGCTGTTTTTT
CAISTRNTGELFF
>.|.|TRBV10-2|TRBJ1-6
TGCGCCAGCACTTCAGGGAGTTCACCCCTCCACTTT
CASTSGSSPLHF
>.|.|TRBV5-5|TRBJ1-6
TGTGCCAGCAGCTCGACAATTCGGGGGGATAATTCACCCCTCCACTTT
CASSSTIRGDNSPLHF
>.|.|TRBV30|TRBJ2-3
TGTGCCTGGAGTACGGGGGCCAGCACAGATACGCAGTATTTT
CAWSTGASTDTQYF
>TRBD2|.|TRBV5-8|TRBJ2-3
TGTGCCAGCAGCCCTGGACTAGCGGGCACAGATACGCAGTATTTT
CASSPGLAGTDTQYF
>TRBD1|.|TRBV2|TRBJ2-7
TGTGCCAGCAGTGAAGTAGAGACAGGGGAGGAAAGCTACGAGCAGTACTTC
CASSEVETGEESYEQYF
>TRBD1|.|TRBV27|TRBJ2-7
TGTGCCAGCAGCCTACAGGGGACCTACGAGCAGTACTTC
CASSLQGTYEQYF
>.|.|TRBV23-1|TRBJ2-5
TGCGCCAGCAGTCAATCAGGGGGAGAGACCCAGTACTTC
CASSQSGGETQYF